The T cell receptor beta chain under discussion was sequenced for a study of cytomegalovirus exposure and HLA in healthy donors. Findings and limits, study-wide: As was reported, the HLA-A and HLA-B alleles of most subjects were accurately predicted from TCR beta sequences.

PCR involved 60 Vbeta and 13 Jbeta primers. Sequencing used immunoSEQ multiplex PCR; TCRdb keeps in-frame clones, though not all of them. The sample records about 130,000 clones, about 83% being singletons. As concerns this clone: The antigen remains unidentified.

Trimming removed 0 bases from V and 2 bases from J; junction bases left unmatched: 5. From germline, CDR1 is SGHRS and CDR2 YFSETQ. This CDR3 is 17 amino acids long. The rearrangement uses TRBV5-1 and TRBJ1-4; TRBD1 matches 9 bases. The TCR comes from a woman between 40 and 50 years old in good health and CMV-seropositive. Sequencing used PBMCs. The DNA for the CDR3 is TGCGCCAGCAGCTTGGGACAGGGGGAGAATACTAATGAAAAACTGTTTTTT. This sequence encodes CASSLGQGENTNEKLFF.